The clone carrying this T cell receptor beta chain was detected only once. The target antigen is unknown. Its ends do not fully match the called genes, so a read error is possible. The CDR3 has 14 residues. The sample comes from a study of tumor-infiltrating lymphocytes in primary liver carcinoma. Study at large: The cohort included men and women aged 30 to 69 years. Study results and caveats: Compared with tumor region pairs, tumor-adjacent and tumor-blood pairs overlapped less.

TCR beta cDNA was made from around 460 ng total RNA with a constant-region primer. Three rounds of nested multiplex PCR with slightly modified ARM-PCR produced TCR beta libraries. Two initial PCR rounds of around 10 cycles each paired TRBV1-TRBV30 forward primers with a C-beta reverse primer. TCRdb analysed the multiplex PCR reads with MiXCR anew, one entry per CDR3 protein. The table shows roughly 330,000 distinct CDR3 sequences, with roughly two thirds occurring only once. Alongside blood RNA obtained from unsorted whole blood, germline DNA was also extracted. The authors collected four milliliters of peripheral blood before surgery.

The TCR was taken from a man in his forties with primary liver carcinoma and hepatitis B virus infection. The chain couples TRBV12-3 or TRBV12-4 to TRBJ1-1; D unclear. The sequencing sample was made of peripheral blood. CDR3 loop: CSSSLGNANTEAFF. In DNA, the CDR3 is TGTTCCAGCAGTTTAGGTAACGCGAACACTGAAGCTTTCTTT.